This T cell receptor (beta chain) was captured in a study of blood T cell repertoires in COVID-19. Study context: Whether acute or convalescent, the COVID-19 samples came from the United States, Italy and Spain. T cells, B-cell-depleted T cells, or PBMCs supplied cDNA or gDNA.

Authors' analysis steps: Estimation of nucleated cell counts relied on the amplification of reference gene primers. Only in-frame clones appear in the TCRdb table, and some are missing; sequencing was by immunoSEQ multiplex PCR. V and J calls plus clone size are reproduced from that table; the DNA served to infer D and trimming. There are more than 60,000 clones in the sample; over 65% occur only once, and approximately 2.4% lies in the top ten. The germline V gene has CDR1 LNHDA and CDR2 SQIVND (reference sequence). V gave up 6 bases and J gave up 3 bases, with 15 bases separating them. The CDR3 runs 15 residues.

The receptor was isolated from a human donor with acute or convalescent COVID-19. The donor label of this sample is uncertain. The sample consisted of peripheral blood. The chain uses TRBV19 and TRBJ1-5; a weak D match, TRBD1 (5 bases). This chain's CDR3 is CASRGLDSYNQPQHF. CDR3 DNA sequence: TGTGCCAGTAGAGGTTTAGACAGTTACAATCAGCCCCAGCATTTT.